This TCR beta chain was sequenced in a study of CD4 T cells in lung cancer (dated by TCRdb to the late 2010s). For context, the study as a whole: To find responses to candidate mutation-encoded neoepitopes, the study screened blood T cells from NSCLC patients and isolated neoantigen-specific CD4+ T-cell clones and TCRs. Before blood donation, patients had received treatments including platinum chemotherapy, and some received nivolumab or pembrolizumab. The resected patients had lung adenocarcinoma or squamous cell carcinoma, were aged 60 to 69 at blood donation, and mostly were former smokers. A handful of patients undergoing curative-intent resections for stage I-III non-small cell lung cancer provided the tumor and non-adjacent lung tissue. Deep sequencing of TCRB was used to follow the frequency of neoantigen-specific clonotypes in tumor resections, non-adjacent lung and cultured T-cell products.

Receptor amplification or capture employed the immunoSEQ multiplex PCR assay. DNA was isolated using Qiagen DNeasy or QIAamp micro DNA kits, and TCRB was sequenced using the Adaptive Biotechnology human TCRB sequencing kit. Sequencing of TCRB libraries was performed on an Illumina MiSeq. On the study's bioinformatics: The kit provider's software was used to analyze TCRB sequence data, and Fisher's exact test was applied to assess tumor enrichment of clonotype templates. As stored in TCRdb, this immuneACCESS dataset retains in-frame rearrangements with V and J assigned. A fraction of the clones does not appear; measured against another copy, unresolved V genes explain less than half of the discrepancy, and the remainder lacks a known reason. Clonal size and the V and J genes are those of that table, whereas D and trimming came from the DNA. The sample records a few thousand clones, about 67% of which are singletons. 15% to 20% of the sample is held by the ten biggest clonotypes.

On the study overall, not on this receptor specifically: Some responses derived from blood might reflect in vitro priming of naive T cells or cross-reactivity instead of memory responses to the cancer.

As to this clone: Its antigen is still unknown. Base quality data are lacking; no much larger clone is found one base away.

Based on the germline V gene (reference sequence), the CDR1 and CDR2 sequences are LNHDA and SQIVND. The CDR3 goes from the cysteine to the phenylalanine over 16 residues. The kept DNA is CDR3 alone, 48 bases in frame from the first base. Deletion took 7 bases off V and 2 bases off J, with a span of 15 bases between the germline ends. This chain joins TRBV19 to TRBJ2-6, with TRBD1 tentatively as D gene (5 bases match). This sequence was found in a man aged 55 to 70 with non-small cell lung cancer. Sequencing was done on a sample of lung tumor tissue. The nucleotides read TGTGCCAGTATAGGAAACCCAGGGACTGGGGCCAACGTCCTGACTTTC. The encoded protein is CASIGNPGTGANVLTF.